A selection of T cell receptor beta chains follows, all from one sample in a study of CD4 T cells in relation to SARS-CoV-2 and coronaviruses. These receptors' targets are unknown. Assay used: immunoSEQ multiplex PCR; TCRdb lists only in-frame clones, some missing. The sample has about 26,000 clones, around 67% seen once; the top ten hold about 22%. Sequencing input: CD4+ T cells from PBMCs, cultured in vitro. The origin of the receptors is a human donor in good health. CDR3s include the opening cysteine and the closing phenylalanine or tryptophan. A D gene is named only where the DNA matches it firmly.

cdr3_length j_call v_call d_call cdr3_nt cdr3_aa
16 TRBJ2-3 TRBV7-9 TRBD2 TGTGCCAGCAGCTTAGGCGGCCGGGGGGTGTTAGATACGCAGTATTTT CASSLGGRGVLDTQYF
16 TRBJ2-1 TRBV10-1 . TGCGCCAGCAGTGAGTCGTTGGCCCCCGAGGGTAATGAGCAGTTCTTC CASSESLAPEGNEQFF
11 TRBJ2-7 TRBV28 . TGTGCCAGCAGCCACTCCTACGAGCAGTACTTC CASSHSYEQYF
16 TRBJ2-2 TRBV5-4 TRBD2 TGTGCCAGCAGCTTGCCTAGCGGGGGGGGGACCGGGGAGCTGTTTTTT CASSLPSGGGTGELFF
17 TRBJ1-3 TRBV4-2 TRBD1 TGTGCCAGCAGCCAGAGCTCCGCCAGGGGGGCTGGAAACACCATATATTTT CASSQSSARGAGNTIYF
12 TRBJ2-1 TRBV5-1 . TGCGCCAGCAGCTTGGCCTATGATGAGCAGTTCTTC CASSLAYDEQFF
16 TRBJ2-1 TRBV7-2 TRBD2 TGTGCCAGCAGCCTAGGGAGGGGTCCTCACTACAATGAGCAGTTCTTC CASSLGRGPHYNEQFF
13 TRBJ1-1 TRBV27 TRBD1 TGTGCCAGCCAAGGACAGGTGAACACTGAAGCTTTCTTT CASQGQVNTEAFF
14 TRBJ2-7 TRBV7-6 . TGTGCCAGCAGCTTAGCACCAGCGGGCTACGAGCAGTACTTC CASSLAPAGYEQYF
13 TRBJ1-2 TRBV6-5 . TGTGCCAGCAGTTACAGGGAATCGGATGGCTACACCTTC CASSYRESDGYTF